These T cell receptor beta chains were read from a single sample in a study of cytotoxic CD8 clonotypes in ibrutinib-treated CLL. Sequencing used immunoSEQ multiplex PCR; TCRdb keeps in-frame clones, though not all of them. The table records around 310,000 clones, around four fifths of them present only once. This material consisted of PBMCs, taken before ibrutinib treatment. The source is a human donor with chronic lymphocytic leukemia. The CDR3 runs from the conserved cysteine through the conserved F or W. Each record gives: CDR3 DNA, CDR3 protein, CDR3 length, J gene, V gene, D gene, clone size. A D gene is named only where the DNA matches it firmly. Clone sizes are given selectively: once, few, many, or a class where the clone is expanded.

TGTGCCAGCAGCCAAGAGGGTCATCCGAACACTGAAGCTTTCTTT,CASSQEGHPNTEAFF,15,TRBJ1-1,TRBV4-2,NA,NA
TGCGCCAGCAGCCAAGGTAGGGCTGAGCAGTTCTTC,CASSQGRAEQFF,12,TRBJ2-1,TRBV4-3,NA,NA
TGTGCCAGCAGCTTAGTAGCGGGATCCCACGAGCAGTACTTC,CASSLVAGSHEQYF,14,TRBJ2-7,TRBV7-2,TRBD2,NA
TGTGCCAGCAGCTCACCGAAACCCGGGGAGCTGTTTTTT,CASSSPKPGELFF,13,TRBJ2-2,TRBV13,NA,once
TGTGCCTGGAGTGCCCGAAACAGGGTAGGAATATCACCCCTCCACTTT,CAWSARNRVGISPLHF,16,TRBJ1-6,TRBV30,NA,NA
TGTGCCAGCGGGGGGCGCGGCAATCAGCCCCAGCATTTT,CASGGRGNQPQHF,13,TRBJ1-5,TRBV5-8,NA,NA
TGTGCCAGCAGATCCGGGACAGGGAACTATGGCTACACCTTC,CASRSGTGNYGYTF,14,TRBJ1-2,TRBV2,TRBD1,NA
TGTGCCTGGAGTGTACAAGGGACTAGCAGACTCCAAGAGACCCAGTACTTC,CAWSVQGTSRLQETQYF,17,TRBJ2-5,TRBV30,TRBD2,once
TGTGCCAGCTCCGGGGAGGACACCTCAGGGGAGACCCAGTACTTC,CASSGEDTSGETQYF,15,TRBJ2-5,TRBV18,NA,NA
TGTGCCAGCAGCTTCGGTGTCGCCGATACGCAGTATTTT,CASSFGVADTQYF,13,TRBJ2-3,TRBV5-6,NA,once
TGCGCCAGCAGCTTGTTCGGGACAGGGGTTAACTATGGCTACACCTTC,CASSLFGTGVNYGYTF,16,TRBJ1-2,TRBV5-1,TRBD1,NA
TGTGCCAGCTCATCGTTTTGGGGGGAACAAGAGACCCAGTACTTC,CASSSFWGEQETQYF,15,TRBJ2-5,TRBV18,NA,NA
TGTGCCAGCAGCGAGACTAGCGGGAGCCGTTACGAGCAGTACTTC,CASSETSGSRYEQYF,15,TRBJ2-7,TRBV5-4,TRBD2,NA
TGTGCCAGCGCTGCTCCGGGACAGTCCTCCTACAATGAGCAGTTCTTC,CASAAPGQSSYNEQFF,16,TRBJ2-1,TRBV2,TRBD1,medium-sized
TGCGCCAGCAGCTTGGTGGGGCCCAGCATTAATGAAAAACTGTTTTTT,CASSLVGPSINEKLFF,16,TRBJ1-4,TRBV5-1,NA,NA
TGCGCCAGCAGCTTGAGGGCGGGAGGAGATACGCAGTATTTT,CASSLRAGGDTQYF,14,TRBJ2-3,TRBV5-1,TRBD2,NA
TGTGCCAGCAGTTTAATCTTAGGACAGGCTGCCACCGGGGAGCTGTTTTTT,CASSLILGQAATGELFF,17,TRBJ2-2,TRBV28,TRBD1,NA
TGTGCCTGGAGTCCGGGGGCCTACGAGCAGTACTTC,CAWSPGAYEQYF,12,TRBJ2-7,TRBV30,NA,few
TGTGCCACCAGCAGAGACCCCCCGTCGGAAGCTTTCTTT,CATSRDPPSEAFF,13,TRBJ1-1,TRBV15,NA,NA
TGCGCCAGCAGCCATAAACTAGCGGGGGGCACAGATACGCAGTATTTT,CASSHKLAGGTDTQYF,16,TRBJ2-3,TRBV4-3,TRBD2,NA
TGCGCCAGCAGCCCCCTAGCGGGAGAAGATACGCAGTATTTT,CASSPLAGEDTQYF,14,TRBJ2-3,TRBV5-1,TRBD2,NA
TGTGCCAGCAGCGTAGCTATTGGTGTAGCGGGTGCCTACGAGCAGTACTTC,CASSVAIGVAGAYEQYF,17,TRBJ2-7,TRBV9,TRBD2,NA
TGTGCCAGCAGCTTAGGTTACGCCAATGAGCAGTTCTTC,CASSLGYANEQFF,13,TRBJ2-1,TRBV7-2,NA,NA
TGTGCCAGCTCACCAAGGGACAGGGAAGTAACCGGGGAGCTGTTTTTT,CASSPRDREVTGELFF,16,TRBJ2-2,TRBV18,TRBD1,NA
TGCGCCAGCAGCTTGGGACAGGGTCCACATGAGCAGTTCTTC,CASSLGQGPHEQFF,14,TRBJ2-1,TRBV5-1,TRBD1,NA
TGTGCCACCAGCGAGCGGCGGAATGAGCAGTTCTTC,CATSERRNEQFF,12,TRBJ2-1,TRBV15,NA,NA
TGTGCCAGCAGCTTGGGCCCCGGGACTGGAAGCACAGATACGCAGTATTTT,CASSLGPGTGSTDTQYF,17,TRBJ2-3,TRBV5-4,NA,NA
TGTGCCAGCAGCTTAACGTTTCAGAGCACAGATACGCAGTATTTT,CASSLTFQSTDTQYF,15,TRBJ2-3,TRBV7-3,NA,NA
TGTGCCAGCACGCGGGAGTTGGGCTACGAGCAGTACTTC,CASTRELGYEQYF,13,TRBJ2-7,TRBV28,TRBD2,few
TGTGCCAGCAGCTACCAGGGCGCGACAGAGACCCAGTACTTC,CASSYQGATETQYF,14,TRBJ2-5,TRBV4-2,NA,NA
TGTGCCAGCAGTTATCAGGGACTAGCGGGAGCCGGGGAGCTGTTTTTT,CASSYQGLAGAGELFF,16,TRBJ2-2,TRBV6-5,TRBD2,NA
TGTGCCAGTAGTCCGCGCCCCCTCGGAGGTGAAAAACTGTTTTTT,CASSPRPLGGEKLFF,15,TRBJ1-4,TRBV19,NA,NA
TGTGCCAGCAGCTCAGCATCTAACAGCTCCTACAATGAGCAGTTCTTC,CASSSASNSSYNEQFF,16,TRBJ2-1,TRBV21-1,NA,NA
TGCAGCGTTGAAGATGAGGGCTACGAGCAGTACTTC,CSVEDEGYEQYF,12,TRBJ2-7,TRBV29-1,NA,NA
TGTGCCAGCACGGGGGGGGACTCCTACGAGCAGTACTTC,CASTGGDSYEQYF,13,TRBJ2-7,TRBV6-5,TRBD2,NA
TGTGCCAGCAGCCGCCGGGAAGGGGCGAACTATGGCTACACCTTC,CASSRREGANYGYTF,15,TRBJ1-2,TRBV6-5,NA,once
TGTGCCAGCAGTGAAGCGGGTTACACCGGGGAGCTGTTTTTT,CASSEAGYTGELFF,14,TRBJ2-2,TRBV2,NA,once
TGTGCCAGCAGCGCCTTAGCGGGAGGGCCGGGCTATGAGCAGTTCTTC,CASSALAGGPGYEQFF,16,TRBJ2-1,TRBV9,TRBD2,NA
TGTGCTAGCAGCTTAACGACAGACGGCGGGGAGCTGTTTTTT,CASSLTTDGGELFF,14,TRBJ2-2,TRBV7-7,NA,NA
TGTGCCAGCAGAACAGGGATGGAGCACTATGGCTACACCTTC,CASRTGMEHYGYTF,14,TRBJ1-2,TRBV6-5,NA,NA
TGCAGCTCCATGGTAGCGGGAGGCAGTGAGCAGTTCTTC,CSSMVAGGSEQFF,13,TRBJ2-1,TRBV29-1,TRBD2,NA
TGTGCCATCAGTGAGTCAGGGGACGCGCAGTACTTC,CAISESGDAQYF,12,TRBJ2-7,TRBV10-3,NA,few
TGTGCCAGCAGATCCGACAGGGGGCCCTACGAGCAGTACTTC,CASRSDRGPYEQYF,14,TRBJ2-7,TRBV2,TRBD1,NA